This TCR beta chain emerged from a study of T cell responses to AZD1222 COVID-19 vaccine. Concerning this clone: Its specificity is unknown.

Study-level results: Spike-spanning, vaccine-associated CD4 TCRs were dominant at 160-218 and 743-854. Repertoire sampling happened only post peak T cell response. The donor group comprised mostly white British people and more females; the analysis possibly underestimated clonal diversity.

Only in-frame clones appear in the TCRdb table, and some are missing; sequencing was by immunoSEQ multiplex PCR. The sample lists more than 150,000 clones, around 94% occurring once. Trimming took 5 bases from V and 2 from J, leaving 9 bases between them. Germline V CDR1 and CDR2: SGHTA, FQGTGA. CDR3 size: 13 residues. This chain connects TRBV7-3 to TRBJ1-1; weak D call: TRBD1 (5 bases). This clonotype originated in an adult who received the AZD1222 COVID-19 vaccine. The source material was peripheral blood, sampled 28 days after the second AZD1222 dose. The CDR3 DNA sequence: TGTGCCAGCAGCCACGGGGCAAACACTGAAGCTTTCTTT. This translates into CASSHGANTEAFF.